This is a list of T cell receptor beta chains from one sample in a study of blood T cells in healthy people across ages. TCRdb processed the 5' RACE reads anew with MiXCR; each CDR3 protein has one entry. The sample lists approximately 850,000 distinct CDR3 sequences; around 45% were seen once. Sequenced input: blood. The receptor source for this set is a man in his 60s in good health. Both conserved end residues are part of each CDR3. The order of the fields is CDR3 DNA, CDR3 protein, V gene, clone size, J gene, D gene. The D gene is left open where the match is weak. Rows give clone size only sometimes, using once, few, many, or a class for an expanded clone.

TGTGCCAGCACCACCGAGCAGGGGGCCAAAAACATTCAGTACTTC CASTTEQGAKNIQYF TRBV6-6 . TRBJ2-4 .
TGTGCCAGCAGCATTAGGGCGACCTCTGGGGCCAACGTCCTGACTTTC CASSIRATSGANVLTF TRBV6-2/TRBV6-3 . TRBJ2-6 .
TGTGCCAGCAGTTATGGGGGGTTCGAGCAGTACTTC CASSYGGFEQYF TRBV27 . TRBJ2-7 .
TGTGCCAGCAGCTTAGGAGGGCTGGGTGAAGCTTTCTTT CASSLGGLGEAFF TRBV5-6 . TRBJ1-1 .
TGTGCCAGCAGCTCCACCCGGGACAGAGATAATTCACCCCTCCACTTT CASSSTRDRDNSPLHF TRBV5-8 . TRBJ1-6 TRBD1
TGTGCCAGCAGCTTAGCCCGTAGGCAGTACTTC CASSLARRQYF TRBV7-2 few TRBJ2-7 .
TGTGCCAGCAGTGACAGGGAATCCAATGAGCAGTTCTTC CASSDRESNEQFF TRBV6-1 many TRBJ2-1 .
TGTGCCAGCAGCTTGGAAGAGTACGTCTACAATGAGCAGTACTTC CASSLEEYVYNEQYF TRBV5-6 . TRBJ2-7 .
TGTGCCAGCAGTCAAGTACTCCTAGGACTAGAGTACTTC CASSQVLLGLEYF TRBV6-2/TRBV6-3 . TRBJ2-5 TRBD2
TGTGCCAGCAGCGTATCCAGGTATGGGACAGAAGAGCAGTATTTT CASSVSRYGTEEQYF TRBV9 . TRBJ2-3 TRBD1
TGTGCCATCAGTATAACAGGGAACACTGAAGCTTTCTTT CAISITGNTEAFF TRBV10-3 . TRBJ1-1 .
TGTGCCAGCAGCTTAGCTTCTAGCGGGGGGTTTTACGAGCAGTACTTC CASSLASSGGFYEQYF TRBV7-2 once TRBJ2-7 TRBD2
TGTGCCAGCAGTTTTGTGTCCGGGTCATCGGCGGAGACCCAGTACTTC CASSFVSGSSAETQYF TRBV25-1 . TRBJ2-5 .
TGTGCCAGCAAGGGGCCGAAGAATGAGCAGTTCTTC CASKGPKNEQFF TRBV12-3/TRBV12-4 . TRBJ2-1 .
TGCGCCAGCAGCTTGTGGGACATGGCAGAGACCCAGTACTTC CASSLWDMAETQYF TRBV5-1 . TRBJ2-5 .
TGCAGTGCTAGTGCCCGGGACCCCCTGCCCTACGAGCAGTACTTC CSASARDPLPYEQYF TRBV20-1 . TRBJ2-7 .
TGTGCCAGCAGCACGAAGGGGTTAGAGACCCAGTACTTC CASSTKGLETQYF TRBV7-2 . TRBJ2-5 .
TGTGCCAGCAGGTTAGGAGTTTCCGAAAAACTGTTTTTT CASRLGVSEKLFF TRBV6-6 once TRBJ1-4 .
TGCAGTGCTAGAGGGGACAAGTCGGGCTACACCTTC CSARGDKSGYTF TRBV20-1 few TRBJ1-2 .
TGTGCCAGCAGACGGGACAGGATACAAGAGACCCAGTACTTC CASRRDRIQETQYF TRBV7-2 many TRBJ2-5 TRBD1
TGTGCCTGGAGTGTACTCTTGGGAAATGAAAAACTGTTTTTT CAWSVLLGNEKLFF TRBV30 . TRBJ1-4 .
TGTGCCACCAGCGTAGGGACAGGGTACCAGCCCCAGCATTTT CATSVGTGYQPQHF TRBV15 . TRBJ1-5 TRBD1
TGTGCCATCAGCCGCGGCCTAGCGGGGGGGCCCGGCACAGATACGCAGTATTTT CAISRGLAGGPGTDTQYF TRBV10-3 . TRBJ2-3 TRBD2
TGTGCCCGTAGCCCGAACATGGCAGATACGCAGTATTTT CARSPNMADTQYF TRBV7-2 . TRBJ2-3 .
TGTGCCAGCAGCATAGGACAGGGCCGGCAGCCCCAGCATTTT CASSIGQGRQPQHF TRBV7-2 few TRBJ1-5 TRBD1
TGTGCCAGCAGCTTAGTAGGGGTAGTGGGGGCAACTAATGAAAAACTGTTTTTT CASSLVGVVGATNEKLFF TRBV7-2 few TRBJ1-4 .